The rows below give T cell receptor beta chains drawn from one sample of a study of early T cells in non-severe SARS-CoV-2 infection. TCRdb re-analysed the 5' RACE reads in MiXCR, keeping a single row per CDR3 protein. This table has roughly 80,000 distinct CDR3 sequences, 10% to 12% appearing once. The specimen was whole blood, collected at baseline. These TCRs come from an adult who was a healthcare worker with PCR-confirmed SARS-CoV-2 infection or an uninfected control (not recorded which). Each CDR3 is given with its conserved first and last residue. A D gene is named only where the DNA matches it firmly. The listing skips clone size in some rows; elsewhere it reads once, few, many or a size class.

J	size	D	V	CDR3	DNA
TRBJ2-1	few	TRBD2	TRBV24-1	CATSGPAGTSGGGNEQFF	TGTGCCACCAGTGGCCCAGCCGGGACTAGCGGGGGGGGCAATGAGCAGTTCTTC
TRBJ1-1	NA	NA	TRBV28	CASSFKPVREAFF	TGTGCCAGCAGTTTTAAGCCTGTGCGTGAAGCTTTCTTT
TRBJ2-2	many	TRBD2	TRBV13	CASSAGGFSGELFF	TGTGCCAGCAGCGCCGGGGGGTTCTCCGGGGAGCTGTTTTTT
TRBJ2-7	few	TRBD1	TRBV12-3/TRBV12-4	CASSPPGQGVDEQYF	TGTGCCAGCAGCCCGCCCGGACAGGGTGTCGACGAGCAGTACTTC
TRBJ2-7	many	NA	TRBV12-5	CASGLGQGDEQYF	TGTGCTAGTGGTTTGGGTCAGGGTGATGAGCAGTACTTC
TRBJ2-2	few	NA	TRBV20-1	CSARDGRERGNTGELFF	TGCAGTGCTAGAGATGGCAGGGAAAGGGGGAACACCGGGGAGCTGTTTTTT
TRBJ2-4	few	NA	TRBV19	CASNPGAKNIQYF	TGTGCCAGTAATCCAGGTGCCAAAAACATTCAGTACTTC
TRBJ2-3	many	TRBD2	TRBV25-1	CASSESGGTTPSTDTQYF	TGTGCCAGCAGTGAATCCGGGGGGACTACTCCAAGCACAGATACGCAGTATTTT
TRBJ2-3	NA	TRBD2	TRBV29-1	CSAKAGTSGGTDTQYF	TGCAGCGCTAAAGCCGGGACTAGCGGGGGCACAGATACGCAGTATTTT
TRBJ1-4	many	NA	TRBV29-1	CSVSPGSTNEKLFF	TGCAGCGTGAGCCCCGGGTCAACTAATGAAAAACTGTTTTTT
TRBJ2-1	NA	TRBD2	TRBV5-1	CASSLLAGGNNEQLF	TGCGCCAGCAGCCTGCTAGCGGGGGGAAACAATGAGCAGCTCTTC
TRBJ2-1	NA	NA	TRBV10-2	CASRKSGSSYNEQFF	TGCGCCAGCAGAAAGAGCGGAAGCTCCTACAATGAGCAGTTCTTC
TRBJ1-1	few	NA	TRBV7-9	CASSLVGWYTEAFF	TGTGCCAGCAGCTTAGTCGGGTGGTACACTGAAGCTTTCTTT
TRBJ2-3	NA	NA	TRBV3-1	CASSQDVNTQYF	TGTGCCAGCAGCCAAGATGTTAATACGCAGTATTTT
TRBJ2-1	few	NA	TRBV6-5	CASKLRRSSYNEQFF	TGTGCCAGCAAGTTGAGGAGAAGCTCCTACAATGAGCAGTTCTTC
TRBJ1-4	NA	NA	TRBV4-2	CASSQVLGEGEKLFF	TGTGCCAGCAGCCAAGTTCTTGGGGAGGGTGAAAAACTGTTTTTT
TRBJ1-1	NA	NA	TRBV28	CASSRGEWVNTEAFF	TGTGCCAGCAGCCGGGGTGAATGGGTGAACACTGAAGCTTTCTTT
TRBJ2-7	few	NA	TRBV21-1	CASSNRGLDEQYF	TGTGCCAGCAGCAACAGGGGGCTCGACGAGCAGTACTTC
TRBJ2-1	many	NA	TRBV6-6	CASSYSNGVNEQFF	TGTGCCAGCAGTTACTCGAATGGCGTCAATGAGCAGTTCTTC
TRBJ2-3	NA	NA	TRBV9	CASSVGSELSTDTQYF	TGTGCCAGCAGCGTAGGGTCGGAGTTGAGCACAGATACGCAGTATTTT
TRBJ2-7	few	NA	TRBV12-3/TRBV12-4	CASSRTKGGPPGEQYF	TGTGCCAGCAGCAGGACTAAGGGGGGACCTCCGGGGGAGCAGTACTTC
TRBJ2-1	few	NA	TRBV3-1	CASSHLGVDEQFF	TGTGCCAGCAGCCACCTGGGGGTGGATGAGCAGTTCTTC
TRBJ2-6	few	NA	TRBV2	CASSEYFRRSGANVLTF	TGTGCCAGCAGTGAATACTTCCGTAGGAGTGGGGCCAACGTCCTGACTTTC
TRBJ1-1	many	NA	TRBV29-1	CSGQTSGIAFF	TGCAGCGGTCAGACTAGCGGGATAGCTTTCTTT
TRBJ1-2	NA	NA	TRBV5-4	CASSLPGIYGYTF	TGTGCCAGCAGCTTACCGGGGATCTATGGCTACACCTTC
TRBJ2-5	NA	TRBD2	TRBV20-1	CSAGGTSGETQYF	TGCAGTGCCGGAGGGACTAGTGGGGAGACCCAGTACTTC
TRBJ1-4	few	TRBD1	TRBV23-1	CASSQSLTGEGEKLFF	TGCGCCAGCAGTCAATCGTTGACAGGGGAAGGTGAAAAACTGTTTTTT
TRBJ1-2	few	TRBD1	TRBV28	CATLDRADYGYTF	TGTGCCACCTTGGACAGGGCGGATTATGGCTACACCTTC
TRBJ1-1	NA	NA	TRBV12-3/TRBV12-4	CASSLIAWGTEAFF	TGTGCCAGCAGTTTAATAGCCTGGGGAACTGAAGCTTTCTTT
TRBJ1-1	few	TRBD1	TRBV3-1	CASSKRVSGTGEGTEAFF	TGTGCCAGCAGCAAGAGGGTCTCCGGAACAGGGGAAGGCACTGAAGCTTTCTTT
TRBJ1-2	NA	NA	TRBV6-2/TRBV6-3	CASSATEKYGYTF	TGTGCCAGCAGTGCGACAGAAAAATATGGCTACACCTTC
TRBJ1-1	few	NA	TRBV11-3	CASSLDAGSDTEAFF	TGTGCCAGCAGCTTAGATGCAGGGTCGGACACTGAAGCTTTCTTT
TRBJ2-7	NA	TRBD2	TRBV12-3/TRBV12-4	CASSLGTSGGVYEQYF	TGTGCCAGCAGTCTCGGGACTAGCGGGGGGGTCTACGAGCAGTACTTC
TRBJ1-1	NA	NA	TRBV6-5	CASRAGGPEAFF	TGTGCCAGCAGAGCTGGCGGGCCGGAAGCTTTCTTT
TRBJ2-5	few	NA	TRBV6-5	CASSQGGASVETQYF	TGTGCCAGCAGTCAGGGGGGGGCCAGTGTCGAGACCCAGTACTTC
TRBJ2-2	NA	NA	TRBV6-1	CASGEQGNTGELFF	TGTGCCAGCGGGGAACAGGGGAACACCGGGGAGCTGTTTTTT
TRBJ2-1	NA	NA	TRBV19	CASRMTGLNPNEQFF	TGTGCCAGTAGAATGACAGGCTTAAATCCCAATGAGCAGTTCTTC
TRBJ2-7	many	NA	TRBV11-2	CASSRSSYEQYF	TGTGCCAGCAGCCGAAGCTCCTACGAGCAGTACTTC
TRBJ2-3	few	NA	TRBV29-1	CSVDRLRTDTQYF	TGCAGCGTAGACAGGCTCCGCACAGATACGCAGTATTTT
TRBJ2-6	many	NA	TRBV11-2	CASSLVGNSGANVLTF	TGTGCCAGCAGCTTAGTGGGCAACTCTGGGGCCAACGTCCTGACTTTC
TRBJ2-2	NA	TRBD1	TRBV2	CASSGRTGGFTGELFF	TGTGCCAGCAGTGGTCGAACAGGGGGTTTCACCGGGGAGCTGTTTTTT
TRBJ2-1	many	TRBD1	TRBV11-2	CASSRRLTTGVVEQFF	TGTGCCAGCAGCCGCAGACTAACGACAGGGGTGGTTGAGCAGTTCTTC
TRBJ1-1	NA	NA	TRBV5-4	CASSRDKNTEAFF	TGTGCCAGCAGCAGGGACAAAAACACTGAAGCTTTCTTT
TRBJ2-3	few	TRBD1	TRBV24-1	CATSDRAGTDTDTQYF	TGTGCCACCAGTGATCGGGCCGGGACAGACACAGATACGCAGTATTTT
TRBJ2-3	NA	NA	TRBV28	CASSLGGTGGTIYTQYF	TGTGCCAGCAGTTTGGGGGGGACAGGCGGGACTATTTATACGCAGTATTTT
TRBJ2-3	few	NA	TRBV30	CASSLGSGTDTQYF	TGTGCCTCCTCGCTGGGATCGGGCACAGATACGCAGTATTTT
TRBJ2-6	NA	NA	TRBV5-8	CASSLTWGLTGANVLTF	TGTGCCAGCAGCTTGACTTGGGGCCTGACTGGGGCCAACGTCCTGACTTTC